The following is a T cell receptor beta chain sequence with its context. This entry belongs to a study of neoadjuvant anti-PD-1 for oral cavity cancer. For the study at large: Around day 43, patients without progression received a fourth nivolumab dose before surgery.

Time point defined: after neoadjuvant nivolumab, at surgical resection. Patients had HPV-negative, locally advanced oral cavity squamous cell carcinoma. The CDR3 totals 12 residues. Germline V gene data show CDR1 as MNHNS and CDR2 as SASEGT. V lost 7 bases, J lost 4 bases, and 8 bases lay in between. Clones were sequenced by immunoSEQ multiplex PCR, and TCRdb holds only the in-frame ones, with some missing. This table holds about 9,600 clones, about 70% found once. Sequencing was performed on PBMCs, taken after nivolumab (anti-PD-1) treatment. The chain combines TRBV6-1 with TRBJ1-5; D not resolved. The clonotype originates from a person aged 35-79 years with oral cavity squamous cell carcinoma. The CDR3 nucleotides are TGTGCCAGCACAGTTGCAAATCAGCCCCAGCATTTT. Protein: CASTVANQPQHF.